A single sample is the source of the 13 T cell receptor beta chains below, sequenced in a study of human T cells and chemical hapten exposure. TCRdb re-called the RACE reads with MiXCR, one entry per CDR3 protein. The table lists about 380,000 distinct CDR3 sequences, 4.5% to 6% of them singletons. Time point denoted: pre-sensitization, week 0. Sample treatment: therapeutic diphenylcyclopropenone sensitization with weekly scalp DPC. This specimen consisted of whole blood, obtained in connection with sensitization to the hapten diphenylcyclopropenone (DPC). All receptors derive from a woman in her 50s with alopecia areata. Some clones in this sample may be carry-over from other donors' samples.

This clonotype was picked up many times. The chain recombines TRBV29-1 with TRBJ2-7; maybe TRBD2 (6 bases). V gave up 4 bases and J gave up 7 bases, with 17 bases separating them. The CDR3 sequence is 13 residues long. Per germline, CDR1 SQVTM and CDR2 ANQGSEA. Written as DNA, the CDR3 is TGCAGCGTTGTAGAACAGACTGGGAGGGAGCAGTACTTC. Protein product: CSVVEQTGREQYF.

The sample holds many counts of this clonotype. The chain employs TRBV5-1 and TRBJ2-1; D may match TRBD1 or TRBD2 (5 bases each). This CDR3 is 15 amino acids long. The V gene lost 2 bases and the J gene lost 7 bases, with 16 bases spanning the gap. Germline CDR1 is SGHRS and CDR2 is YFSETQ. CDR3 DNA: TGCGCCAGCAGCTTCTCGGGGCCTGCTTCGAATGAGCAGTTCTTC. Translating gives CASSFSGPASNEQFF.

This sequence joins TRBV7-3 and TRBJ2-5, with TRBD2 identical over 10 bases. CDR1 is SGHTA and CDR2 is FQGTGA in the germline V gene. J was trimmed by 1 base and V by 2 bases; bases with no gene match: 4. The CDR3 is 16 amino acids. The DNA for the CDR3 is TGTGCCAGCAGCTTAGAAGCGGGGGGGCCCCAAGAGACCCAGTACTTC. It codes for CASSLEAGGPQETQYF.

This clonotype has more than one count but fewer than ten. CDR3 sequence: CASSYSRSGSLGQPQHF. DNA for the CDR3: TGTGCCAGCAGTTACTCGAGGTCAGGAAGTTTGGGACAGCCCCAGCATTTT. The chain has TRBV6-5 and TRBJ1-5, with D unclear. V lost 0 bases and J 7 bases, leaving 19 bases between the germline ends. CDR3 length: 17 amino acids. Germline CDR1 reads MNHEY; CDR2 reads SVGAGI.

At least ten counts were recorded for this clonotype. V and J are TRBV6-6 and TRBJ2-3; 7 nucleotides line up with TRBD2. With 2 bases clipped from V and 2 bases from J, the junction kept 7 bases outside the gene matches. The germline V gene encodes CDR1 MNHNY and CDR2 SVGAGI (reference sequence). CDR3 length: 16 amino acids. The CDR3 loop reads CASSYAAGVYTDTQYF. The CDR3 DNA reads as TGTGCCAGCAGTTACGCGGCGGGGGTTTACACAGATACGCAGTATTTT.

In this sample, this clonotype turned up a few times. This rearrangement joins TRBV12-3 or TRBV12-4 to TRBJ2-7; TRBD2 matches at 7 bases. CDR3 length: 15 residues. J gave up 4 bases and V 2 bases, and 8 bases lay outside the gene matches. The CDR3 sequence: CASSLSSGRGYEQYF. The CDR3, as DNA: TGTGCCAGCAGTTTAAGTAGCGGGCGGGGTTACGAGCAGTACTTC.

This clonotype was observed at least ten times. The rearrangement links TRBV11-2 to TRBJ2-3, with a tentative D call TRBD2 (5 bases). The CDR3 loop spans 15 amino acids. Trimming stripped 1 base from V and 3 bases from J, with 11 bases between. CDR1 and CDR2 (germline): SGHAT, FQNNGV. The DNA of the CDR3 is TGTGCCAGCAGCTTAGGCGGAGGAACAACAGATACGCAGTATTTT. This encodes CASSLGGGTTDTQYF. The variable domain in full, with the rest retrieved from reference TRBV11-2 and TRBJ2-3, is EAGVAQSPRYKIIEKRQSVAFWCNPISGHATLYWYQQILGQGPKLLIQFQNNGVVDDSQLPKDRFSAERLKGVDSTLKIQPAKLEDSAVYLCASSLGGGTTDTQYFGPGTRLTVL.

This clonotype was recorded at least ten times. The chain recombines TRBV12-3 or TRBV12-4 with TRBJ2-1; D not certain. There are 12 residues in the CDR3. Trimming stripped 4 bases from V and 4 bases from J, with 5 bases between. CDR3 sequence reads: CASSSYYNEQFF. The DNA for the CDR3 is TGTGCCAGCAGTTCATATTACAATGAGCAGTTCTTC.

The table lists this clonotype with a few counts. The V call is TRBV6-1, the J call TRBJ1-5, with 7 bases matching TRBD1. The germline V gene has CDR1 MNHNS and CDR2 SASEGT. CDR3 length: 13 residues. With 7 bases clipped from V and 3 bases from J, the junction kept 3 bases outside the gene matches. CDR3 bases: TGTGCCAGCATGGGACAGTACAATCAGCCCCAGCATTTT. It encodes CASMGQYNQPQHF.

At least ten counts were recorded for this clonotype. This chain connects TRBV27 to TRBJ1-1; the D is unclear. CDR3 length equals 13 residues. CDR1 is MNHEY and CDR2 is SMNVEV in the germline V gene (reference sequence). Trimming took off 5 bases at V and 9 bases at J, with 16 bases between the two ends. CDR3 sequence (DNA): TGTGCCAGCAGTGTCAACATGAGAATTAAAGCTTTCTTT. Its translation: CASSVNMRIKAFF.

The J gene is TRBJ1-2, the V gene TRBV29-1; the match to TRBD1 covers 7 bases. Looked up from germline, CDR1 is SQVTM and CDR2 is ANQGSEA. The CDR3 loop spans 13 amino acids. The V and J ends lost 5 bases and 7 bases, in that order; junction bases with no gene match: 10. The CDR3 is CSVPGGIVGGYTF. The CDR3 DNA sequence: TGCAGCGTTCCAGGGGGAATCGTCGGTGGCTACACCTTC.

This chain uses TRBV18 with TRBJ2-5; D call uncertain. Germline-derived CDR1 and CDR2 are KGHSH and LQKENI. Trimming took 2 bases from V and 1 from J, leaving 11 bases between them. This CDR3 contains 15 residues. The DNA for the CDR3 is TGTGCCAGCTCACCAGACCACCAACCCCAAGAGACCCAGTACTTC. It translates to CASSPDHQPQETQYF.

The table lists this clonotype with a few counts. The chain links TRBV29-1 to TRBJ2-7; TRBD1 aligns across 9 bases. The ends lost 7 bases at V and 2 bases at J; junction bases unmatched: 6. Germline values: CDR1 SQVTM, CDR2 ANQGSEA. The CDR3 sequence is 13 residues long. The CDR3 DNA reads TGCAGCGGGGGGACAGGGAATCCCTACGAGCAGTACTTC. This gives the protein CSGGTGNPYEQYF.